This T cell receptor (beta chain) was retrieved from a study of regulatory T cells in long-lasting Graves disease. Findings and limits, study-wide: Persistent disease favored TRBV28, TRBJ1-2 and TRBJ2-5. Those with persistent Graves' had less TCR diversity than newly diagnosed patients.

TCRdb redid the calling of the reads with MiXCR, one entry per CDR3 protein. The table has about 880 distinct CDR3 sequences, roughly 70% seen once. Details on this clonotype: What it binds is not known.

V was trimmed by 5 bases and J by 5 bases, leaving 22 bases between them. This CDR3 is 17 amino acids long. Germline loops: CDR1 SGHAT, CDR2 FQNNGV. The TCR library was made from RNA extracted from PBMCs. Nine milliliters of peripheral blood were taken and placed in EDTA tubes. The sequence derives from a woman aged 40 to 50 with Graves disease. This rearrangement joins TRBV11-2 to TRBJ2-1; the D gene is possibly TRBD1 (6 bases). The specimen comprised peripheral blood mononuclear cells (PBMCs), sampled with antithyroid drug treatment, in newly diagnosed or persistent Graves disease (not recorded which). This chain's CDR3 is CASSPTPGRGAHNEQFF. The CDR3 DNA sequence: TGTGCCAGCAGCCCTACTCCCGGCAGGGGCGCCCACAATGAGCAGTTCTTC.